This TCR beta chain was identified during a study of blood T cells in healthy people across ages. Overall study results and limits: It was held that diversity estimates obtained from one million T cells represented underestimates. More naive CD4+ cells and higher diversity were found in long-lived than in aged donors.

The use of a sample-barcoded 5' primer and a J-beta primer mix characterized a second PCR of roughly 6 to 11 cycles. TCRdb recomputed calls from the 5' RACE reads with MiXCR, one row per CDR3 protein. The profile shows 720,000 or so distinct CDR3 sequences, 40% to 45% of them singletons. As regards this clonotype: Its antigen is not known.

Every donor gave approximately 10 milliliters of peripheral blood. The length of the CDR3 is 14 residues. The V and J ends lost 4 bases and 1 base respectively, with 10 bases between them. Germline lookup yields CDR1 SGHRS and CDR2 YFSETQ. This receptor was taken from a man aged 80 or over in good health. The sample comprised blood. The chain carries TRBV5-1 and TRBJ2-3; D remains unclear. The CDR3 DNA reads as TGCGCCAGCAGCAATGGGAAGCGCACAGATACGCAGTATTTT. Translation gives CASSNGKRTDTQYF. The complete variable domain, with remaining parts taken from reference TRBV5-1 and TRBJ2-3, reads KAGVTQTPRYLIKTRGQQVTLSCSPISGHRSVSWYQQTPGQGLQFLFEYFSETQRNKGNFPGRFSGRQFSNSRSEMNVSTLELGDSALYLCASSNGKRTDTQYFGPGTRLTVL.